Sequencing of this T cell receptor (beta chain) was carried out in a study of shared clonotypes between healthy human individuals (dated by TCRdb to 2020 to 2021). Broadly, across the study: Three men and a couple of women, aged 18 to 49 years, made up the cohort. For each donor, three plates each were used for CD4 naive and CD4 memory, two plates were used for CD8 naive, and one plate was used for CD8 memory. To increase sequencing depth and limit assay-specific biases, TCR repertoire library preparation and sequencing were carried out by different laboratories using diverse techniques. The study deeply sequenced blood TCR repertoires of 5 or 6 healthy adults to estimate repertoire size and the extent of clonotype sharing between individuals. Each donor's leukapheresis produced roughly between roughly 0.94 and 9.5 billion PBMCs. The study at large found these results: Compared with non-shared clonotypes, clonotypes shared by all four sorted-subset donors had higher generation probabilities. Larger estimated clonotype richness was generally found for naive subsets than for memory subsets. Across several donors, approximately 5% of naive CD4, 3% to 3.5% of naive CD8, 2.3% of memory CD4, and over 0.35% of memory CD8 clonotypes were shared. Sampling was restricted to blood, and TCR repertoires in tissues likely differ from the TCR repertoires found in blood. Pairwise subsampling led to the expectation that sequencing depth would affect the degree of clonotype sharing among donors. The genetic and exposure-history diversity represented was limited by the small number of donors. Rarefaction of sorted-subset datasets indicated incomplete sequencing despite the large sequencing depth.

Using the deep immunoSEQ assay, TCR CDR3 regions were amplified from genomic DNA by multiplex PCR. For each cell subset, the extracted genomic DNA was distributed evenly across all wells of several immunoSEQ 96-well plates, and each plate served as one replicate. For sorted subsets, roughly 190 ng of genomic DNA, equivalent to 30,000 or so T cell genomes, went into each replicate PCR. Purified libraries were measured with a Qubit 3.0 fluorometer, size-checked on a Bioanalyzer 2100, and measured again with the KAPA Library Quantification kit. Every immunoSEQ 96-well plate was sequenced on a separate single-read 150-cycle Illumina NextSeq 550 flow cell. As for how the authors treated the data: The immunoSEQ output contained only junctional sequences without quality scores, so filtering could not match that applied to full-length reads. Sequences were annotated with PyIR, a Python wrapper for IgBLAST v1.9, using IMGT germline references to assign V/J genes and CDR3. Reads were filtered out if the reads had weak V/J assignments (E-value above 1e-6), no CDR3, stop codons, out-of-frame junctions, or ambiguous translated residues. V3J clonotypes were defined as sequences sharing the same inferred V gene, J gene, and CDR3 amino acid sequence. Percentage overlap between repertoires was computed as shared unique clonotypes divided by the size of the smaller repertoire. Repertoire richness was assessed with RTK rarefaction, the Chao1 estimator, and Recon v2.1 estimates of unobserved clonotypes. OLGA was used to compute generation probabilities for all TCRbeta clonotypes that the gDNA method yielded from a handful of donors. The source is immuneACCESS, and TCRdb retained only in-frame sequences with V and J called. Part of the clones is not carried over; for the studies checked, unresolved V genes explain less than half of this, and the remainder is unexplained. V and J calls and clone size follow that table, whereas D and trimming were derived from the DNA. The sample table contains 1,400,000 or so clones; only one count was recorded for less than 99% of them. 0.36% of the sample comes from the top ten.

CDR3 length: 18 amino acids, cysteine to phenylalanine. The only DNA kept is the CDR3, 54 bases in frame from the first base. As for this clone: Its antigen remains unidentified. Base qualities are missing; no much larger clone stands one base away.

Healthy HIV-negative adults with no recently reported acute infections or vaccinations were included as donors. Only Caucasian adults living in Nashville, Tennessee, USA were represented among the donors. Magnetic negative selection was used to enrich CD4+ T cells, after which naive cells were positively selected on CD45RA and the negative fraction became the memory subset. Blood was obtained by leukapheresis, after which PBMCs were separated by Ficoll-Histopaque density gradient centrifugation and cryopreserved in liquid nitrogen vapor phase. Analytical flow cytometry was used to check the purity and quantity of each magnetically sorted T cell population. Each sorted fraction had its genomic DNA isolated and then quantified by UV absorbance on a Nanodrop 2000c.

The chain uses TRBV21-1 and TRBJ2-7; the D call of TRBD1 is as the table states it, not checked on the DNA. TRBV21-1 is marked as a pseudogene. The origin of this receptor is a young man in good health. Specimen: naive CD4+ T cells sorted from blood. This sample's cell subset or site label indicates: CD45RA+ positively selected. This receptor has the CDR3 CASLPPGQAAAPSYEQYF. In nucleotides, the sequence is TGTGCCAGCCTCCCTCCGGGACAGGCAGCGGCCCCCTCCTACGAGCAGTACTTC.